A single sample gave rise to the 23 T cell receptor beta chains below, sequenced in a study of T cell responses to AZD1222 COVID-19 vaccine. Here immunoSEQ multiplex PCR was the method, and the copy in TCRdb shows in-frame clones only, minus some. The profile covers about 120,000 clones, with 70% to 90% appearing a single time and approximately 9.6% taken by the ten largest. This sample comprised peripheral blood, obtained on day 0 of AZD1222 vaccination. Receptor source: an adult in good health.

The chain joins TRBV9 to TRBJ1-1; D unresolved. Per the germline V gene, CDR1 is SGDLS and CDR2 is YYNGEE. V was cut by 1 base and J by 4 bases, with 8 bases left in between. This CDR3 has 13 residues. CDR3 sequence reads: CASSVRVGTEAFF. CDR3 coding DNA: TGTGCCAGCAGCGTAAGGGTAGGCACTGAAGCTTTCTTT.

The chain has TRBV5-4 and TRBJ2-7, with D unresolved. The germline V gene has CDR1 SGHNT and CDR2 YYREEE (reference sequence). The CDR3 has 13 amino acids. The V end was cut by 4 bases, the J end by 3 bases, with 11 bases between. CDR3 sequence reads: CASSLSSIYEQYF. DNA for the CDR3: TGTGCCAGCAGCCTGAGCTCAATCTACGAGCAGTACTTC.

By share of the sample, this clone is medium-sized. The chain is built from TRBV27 and TRBJ2-1, with 9 bases that match TRBD2. The CDR3 is 15 amino acids. Unmatched junction bases numbered 10, after V lost 5 bases and J lost 8 bases. Germline V gives CDR1 MNHEY, CDR2 SMNVEV (reference sequence). CDR3 DNA sequence: TGTGCCAGCAGTGCGGGGGGGCAGGGTAGGGATGAGCAGTTCTTC. This translates into CASSAGGQGRDEQFF.

V usage is TRBV19 and J usage is TRBJ1-3; no clear D. The CDR3 has 13 residues. Looked up from germline, CDR1 is LNHDA and CDR2 is SQIVND (reference sequence). The V gene lost 5 bases and the J gene lost 1 base, with 6 bases spanning the gap. The CDR3 sequence: CASSDISGNTIYF. For the CDR3, the DNA is TGTGCCAGTAGTGACATTTCTGGAAACACCATATATTTT.

The V gene is TRBV12-5, the J gene TRBJ1-2; the match to TRBD1 covers 8 bases. V shed 5 bases, J shed 4 bases, and the junction held 12 bases outside the gene matches. This CDR3 contains 16 residues. Looked up from germline, CDR1 is LGHNT and CDR2 is FRNRAP. In DNA form, the CDR3 reads TGTGCTAGTGGTCAGGGGGCACCTTTTCCCCTCTATGGCTACACCTTC. Translated, it gives CASGQGAPFPLYGYTF.

This chain connects TRBV7-9 to TRBJ2-7; 7 positions agree with TRBD2. The trim removed 1 base at V and 5 bases at J, leaving 8 bases unmatched. Germline CDR1 SEHNR, CDR2 FQNEAQ (reference sequence). The CDR3 contains 15 residues. The CDR3 DNA follows: TGTGCCAGCAGCTTAGACGGCGGGAGTATCGACGAGCAGTACTTC. Translating it yields CASSLDGGSIDEQYF.

The chain combines TRBV4-2 with TRBJ2-1; 14 bases align to TRBD2. Germline CDR1 and CDR2: LGHNA and YNFKEQ. V was clipped by 4 bases and J by 7 bases; unmatched bases: 6. This CDR3 comprises 16 residues. CDR3 sequence (DNA): TGTGCCAGCAGCCCCGGACTAGCGGGAGGCGGGAATGAGCAGTTCTTC. Its translation: CASSPGLAGGGNEQFF.

The CDR3 region is CATSRVLPSGGKETQYF. DNA for the CDR3: TGTGCCACCAGCAGAGTCCTTCCTAGCGGGGGGAAAGAGACCCAGTACTTC. J is TRBJ2-5 and V is TRBV15, with TRBD2 matching 11 bases. The junction had 7 bases not matched to a gene; V was cut back by 1 base and J by 3 bases. Germline CDR1 and CDR2: LNHNV and YYDKDF (reference sequence). The CDR3 extends over 17 amino acids.

The genes are TRBV30 and TRBJ1-5; possibly TRBD1 for D (5 bases). Germline V gene sequence: CDR1 GTSNPN, CDR2 SVGIG (reference sequence). CDR3 length: 11 amino acids. Deletions cut 3 bases from V and 9 bases from J, with 9 bases between. CDR3 in amino acids: CAWRGGGPQHF. In DNA, the CDR3 is TGTGCCTGGAGGGGGGGTGGGCCCCAGCATTTT.

The chain uses TRBV6-5 and TRBJ1-2; 7 positions agree with TRBD1. Germline V lookup: CDR1 MNHEY, CDR2 SVGAGI. This CDR3 spans 14 amino acids. J was trimmed by 4 bases and V by 6 bases; bases with no gene match: 8. The chain's CDR3 is CASSRQGSGYGYTF. The CDR3 DNA reads TGTGCCAGCAGCCGACAGGGAAGCGGCTATGGCTACACCTTC.

This clone was seen repeatedly, ten times or more. The same CDR3 arises from other DNA sequences in this sample as well. This chain uses TRBV19 with TRBJ2-3; D is unclear. CDR1 is LNHDA and CDR2 is SQIVND in the germline V gene (reference sequence). The CDR3 has 13 amino acids. Trimming cost V 1 base and J 5 bases, with 7 bases left between them. CDR3: CASSIGTKDTQYF. CDR3 nucleotides: TGTGCCAGTAGTATAGGGACCAAAGATACGCAGTATTTT.

A few counts support this clone. The genes are TRBV5-1 and TRBJ1-4; no definite D call. The CDR3 contains 15 residues. Trimming shortened V by 5 bases and J by 0 bases, and 11 bases separated the two germline ends. Germline CDR1 is SGHRS and CDR2 is YFSETQ. The CDR3 sequence is CASRIGRATNEKLFF. The CDR3 DNA sequence: TGCGCCAGCAGGATTGGACGGGCAACTAATGAAAAACTGTTTTTT.

The chain uses TRBV19 and TRBJ2-2; tentatively, D is TRBD1 (6 bases). CDR3 length: 15 residues. Trimming removed 3 bases at V and 4 bases at J, with 12 bases between. Germline CDR1 and CDR2: LNHDA and SQIVND (reference sequence). CDR3 DNA sequence: TGTGCCAGTAGTATTTTGGACAGAGCCACCGGGGAGCTGTTTTTT. Protein product: CASSILDRATGELFF.

This chain uses TRBV30 with TRBJ1-1; weak D call: TRBD1 (5 bases). Trimming shortened V by 4 bases and J by 0 bases, and 9 bases separated the two germline ends. CDR3 size: 13 residues. Germline loops: CDR1 GTSNPN, CDR2 SVGIG (reference sequence). CDR3 sequence (DNA): TGTGCCTGGACGGAGGGGCTGAACACTGAAGCTTTCTTT. Translated, it gives CAWTEGLNTEAFF.

The V and J genes are TRBV6-5 and TRBJ1-2; 9 bases line up with TRBD1. The V gene's germline CDR1 is MNHEY and CDR2 SVGAGI. The CDR3 spans 15 residues. V was clipped by 0 bases and J by 2 bases; unmatched bases: 1. The CDR3 DNA sequence: TGTGCCAGCAGTTACTCGACAGGGGGAAACTATGGCTACACCTTC. This codes for CASSYSTGGNYGYTF.

V gene TRBV19 combines with J gene TRBJ2-1; 14 bases map to TRBD2. CDR1 and CDR2 from the germline V gene are LNHDA and SQIVND (reference sequence). Unmatched junction bases numbered 10, after V lost 9 bases and J lost 6 bases. The CDR3 is 16 amino acids. This CDR3 is CASRRSGTSGSNEQFF. DNA of the CDR3: TGTGCCAGCAGACGATCCGGGACTAGCGGGAGCAATGAGCAGTTCTTC.

This clone came up a few times. This chain joins TRBV6-5 and TRBJ1-2; D remains ambiguous. The CDR3 spans 15 residues. Germline-derived CDR1 and CDR2 are MNHEY and SVGAGI. V shed 6 bases and J shed 2 bases, with 16 bases lying between them. The CDR3 sequence is CASSPSVMRNYGYTF. CDR3 DNA sequence: TGTGCCAGCAGCCCCAGCGTGATGCGAAACTATGGCTACACCTTC.

The gene calls are TRBV5-4 and TRBJ2-7; D may be TRBD2 (6 bases). This CDR3 region has 20 residues. Germline V gene lookup returns CDR1 SGHNT and CDR2 YYREEE (reference sequence). V dropped 2 bases and J dropped 0 bases, with 27 bases sitting between them. The CDR3 protein is CASSFPPGTQGSTCSYEQYF. CDR3 sequence (DNA): TGTGCCAGCAGCTTCCCGCCGGGGACTCAAGGATCAACTTGCTCCTACGAGCAGTACTTC.

The chain employs TRBV30 and TRBJ1-5, with D possibly TRBD1 on 5 matching bases. The CDR3 covers 13 residues. V was trimmed by 0 bases and J by 5 bases, leaving 8 bases between them. CDR1 and CDR2 (germline): GTSNPN, SVGIG (reference sequence). The CDR3 region has the DNA TGTGCCTGGAGTGTACAGGATTATCAGCCCCAGCATTTT. The encoded protein is CAWSVQDYQPQHF.

The rearrangement joins TRBV11-2 to TRBJ2-7, with 7 bases identical to TRBD1. The germline V gene encodes CDR1 SGHAT and CDR2 FQNNGV. The V gene end was trimmed by 4 bases and the J gene end by 6 bases; junction bases not matched to a gene: 6. The CDR3 length is 13 residues. This CDR3 reads CASSYIDRVEQYF. CDR3 in DNA: TGTGCCAGCAGCTACATCGACAGGGTCGAGCAGTACTTC.

Notes on this clone: Other DNA sequences in the same sample also yield this CDR3. The rearrangement joins TRBV7-2 to TRBJ2-6; unclear D gene. Trimming took 3 bases from V and 3 from J, leaving 3 bases between them. This CDR3 has 13 residues. Germline V gene sequence: CDR1 SGHTA, CDR2 FQGNSA. For the CDR3, the DNA is TGTGCCAGCAGCTTTTTTGGGGCCAACGTCCTGACTTTC. Translating it yields CASSFFGANVLTF.

The V gene is TRBV6-5, the J gene TRBJ1-1; a possible D gene is TRBD1 (6 bases). V dropped 5 bases and J dropped 4 bases, with 11 bases sitting between them. CDR1 and CDR2 from the germline V gene are MNHEY and SVGAGI. This CDR3 contains 13 residues. The CDR3 DNA follows: TGTGCCAGCAGTCCACAGGGAGTCACTGAAGCTTTCTTT. Amino acid sequence: CASSPQGVTEAFF.

The chain employs TRBV27 and TRBJ1-2; D remains unclear. Germline V gene lookup returns CDR1 MNHEY and CDR2 SMNVEV (reference sequence). This CDR3 has 12 residues. Trimming left V 0 bases short and J 4 bases short, with 3 bases between. Here the CDR3 DNA reads TGTGCCAGCAGTTTATCGGGCTATGGCTACACCTTC. Residues: CASSLSGYGYTF.